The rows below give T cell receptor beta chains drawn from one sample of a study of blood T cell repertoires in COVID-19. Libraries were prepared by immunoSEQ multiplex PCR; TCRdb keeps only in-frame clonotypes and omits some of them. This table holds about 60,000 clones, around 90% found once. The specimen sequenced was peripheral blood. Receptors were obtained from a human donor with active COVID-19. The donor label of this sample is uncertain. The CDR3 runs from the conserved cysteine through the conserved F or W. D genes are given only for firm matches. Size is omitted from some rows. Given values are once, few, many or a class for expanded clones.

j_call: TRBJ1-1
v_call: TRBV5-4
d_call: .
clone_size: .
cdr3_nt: TGTGCCAGCAGCTCGGGACTTAGGAACACTGAAGCTTTCTTT
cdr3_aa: CASSSGLRNTEAFF

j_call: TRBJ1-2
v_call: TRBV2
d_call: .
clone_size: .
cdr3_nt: TGTGCCAGCAGTGAAACAGGGAACTATGGCTACACCTTC
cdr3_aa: CASSETGNYGYTF

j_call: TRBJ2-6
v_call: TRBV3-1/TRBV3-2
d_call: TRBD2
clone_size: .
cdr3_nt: TGTGCCAGCAGCCAACCCACTAGCGGGAAGGGTGGGGCCAACGTCCTGACTTTC
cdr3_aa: CASSQPTSGKGGANVLTF

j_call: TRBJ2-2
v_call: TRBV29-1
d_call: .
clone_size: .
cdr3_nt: TGCAGCGCGACAGACACAGACACCGGGGAGCTGTTTTTT
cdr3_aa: CSATDTDTGELFF

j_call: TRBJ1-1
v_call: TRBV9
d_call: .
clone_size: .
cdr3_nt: TGTGCCAGCACTAGGGGAGGGACCGAGGCTTTCTTT
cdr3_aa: CASTRGGTEAFF

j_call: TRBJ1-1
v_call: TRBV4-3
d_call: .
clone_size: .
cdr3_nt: TGCGCCAGCAGCCAAGACTGGAGTGGGTTGGACAGAAGCAACACTGAAGCTTTCTTT
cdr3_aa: CASSQDWSGLDRSNTEAFF

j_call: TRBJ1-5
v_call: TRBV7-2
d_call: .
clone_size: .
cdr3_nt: TGTGCCAGCAGCTTAGCGTGGGCTCAGCCCCAGCATTTT
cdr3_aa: CASSLAWAQPQHF

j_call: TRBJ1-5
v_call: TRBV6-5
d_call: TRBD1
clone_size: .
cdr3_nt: TGTGCCAGCAGTCCGGGACAGGGGAATTTTCAGCCCCAGCATTTT
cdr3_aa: CASSPGQGNFQPQHF

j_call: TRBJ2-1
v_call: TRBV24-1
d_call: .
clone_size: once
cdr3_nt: TGTGCCACCAGCGATAGCGGCTACAATGAGCAGTTCTTC
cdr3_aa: CATSDSGYNEQFF

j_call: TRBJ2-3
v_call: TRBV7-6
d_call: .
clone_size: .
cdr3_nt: TGTGCCAGCAGCTTAGTCGACGGGGGTAGCACAGATACGCAGTATTTT
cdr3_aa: CASSLVDGGSTDTQYF

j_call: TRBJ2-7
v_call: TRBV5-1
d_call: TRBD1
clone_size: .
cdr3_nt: TGCGCCAGCAGCTTGTCCGGGACAGGGGAGTACGAGCAGTACTTC
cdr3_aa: CASSLSGTGEYEQYF

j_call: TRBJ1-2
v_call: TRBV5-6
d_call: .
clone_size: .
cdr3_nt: TGTGCCAGCAGCTTGTACGAGAATGGCTACACCTTC
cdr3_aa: CASSLYENGYTF

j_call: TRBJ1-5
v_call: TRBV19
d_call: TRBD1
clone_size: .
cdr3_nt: TGTGCCAGTATCCGGACAGGGGCTGGCAATCAGCCCCAGCATTTT
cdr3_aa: CASIRTGAGNQPQHF

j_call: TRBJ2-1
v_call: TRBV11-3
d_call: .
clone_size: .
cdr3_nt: TGTGCCAGCAGCCGAGGTGTTGAGCAGTTCTTC
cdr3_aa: CASSRGVEQFF

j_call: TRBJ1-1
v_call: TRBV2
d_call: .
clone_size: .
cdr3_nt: TGTGCCAGCAGGGCTATAGGACACCCGGACGCTGAAGCTTTCTTT
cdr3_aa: CASRAIGHPDAEAFF

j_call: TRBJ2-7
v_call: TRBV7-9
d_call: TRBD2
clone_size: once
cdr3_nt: TGTGCCAGTAGGGCGGGAGCTGGGTACGAGCAGTACTTC
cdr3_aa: CASRAGAGYEQYF

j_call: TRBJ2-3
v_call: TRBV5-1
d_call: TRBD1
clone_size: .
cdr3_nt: TGCGCCAGCAGCTTTGGACAGGGGGCATATACGCAGTATTTT
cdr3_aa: CASSFGQGAYTQYF

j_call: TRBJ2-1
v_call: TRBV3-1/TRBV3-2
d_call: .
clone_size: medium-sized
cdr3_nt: TGTGCCAGCAGCCAAGATCGCGGTCCCTTAGTCAATGAGCAGTTCTTC
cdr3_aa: CASSQDRGPLVNEQFF

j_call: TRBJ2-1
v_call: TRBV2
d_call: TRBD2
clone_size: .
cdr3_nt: TGTGCCAGCAGAGGGACTAGCAGGGATGAGCAGTTCTTC
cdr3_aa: CASRGTSRDEQFF

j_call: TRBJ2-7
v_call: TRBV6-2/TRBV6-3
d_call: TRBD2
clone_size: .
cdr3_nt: TGTGCCAGCAGTTACAGCGCAGCGGGAGAGCTGCAGTACTTC
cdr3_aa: CASSYSAAGELQYF

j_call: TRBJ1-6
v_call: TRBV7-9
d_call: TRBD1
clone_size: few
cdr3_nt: TGTGCCAGCAGCTCGCAGGGGGCAGATTCACCCCTCCACTTT
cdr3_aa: CASSSQGADSPLHF

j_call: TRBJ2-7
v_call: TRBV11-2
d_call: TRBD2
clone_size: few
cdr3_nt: TGTGCCAGCAGCTTAGATGGGACTAGCGGGAGCGACGAGCAGTACTTC
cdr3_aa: CASSLDGTSGSDEQYF

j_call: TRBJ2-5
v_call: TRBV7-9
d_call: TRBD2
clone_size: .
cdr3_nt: TGTGCCAGCAGCCCCCCCCGCGGGAGTACAGGAGAGACCCAGTACTTC
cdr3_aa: CASSPPRGSTGETQYF

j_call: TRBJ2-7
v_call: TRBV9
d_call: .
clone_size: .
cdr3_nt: TGTGCCAGCAGCGTAGATACGGTGTCCTACGAGCAGTACTTC
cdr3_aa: CASSVDTVSYEQYF

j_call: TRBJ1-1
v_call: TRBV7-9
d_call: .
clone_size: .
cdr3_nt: TGTGCCAGCAGCTTAATGGGGGCGGCTGAAGCTTTCTTT
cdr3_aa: CASSLMGAAEAFF

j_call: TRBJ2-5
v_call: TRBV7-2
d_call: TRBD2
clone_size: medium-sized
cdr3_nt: TGTGCCAGCAGCTTAGTACTAGCGGCGCAAGAGACCCAGTACTTC
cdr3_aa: CASSLVLAAQETQYF

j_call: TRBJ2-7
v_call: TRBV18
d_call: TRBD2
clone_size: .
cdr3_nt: TGTGCCAGCTCATTACTAGCGGGAGGGCCGAGGCCCTACGAGCAGTACTTC
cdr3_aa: CASSLLAGGPRPYEQYF

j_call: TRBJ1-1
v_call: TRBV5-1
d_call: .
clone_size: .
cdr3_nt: TGCGCCAGCAGTATAACACCTGAAGCTTTCTTT
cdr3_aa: CASSITPEAFF

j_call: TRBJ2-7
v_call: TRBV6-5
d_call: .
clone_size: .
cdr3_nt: TGTGCCAGCAGTCTATATCGGGAGAGGTCCTACGAGCAGTACTTC
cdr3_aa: CASSLYRERSYEQYF

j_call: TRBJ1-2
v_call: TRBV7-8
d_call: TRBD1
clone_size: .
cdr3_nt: TGTGCCAGCACCCGACAGGGGAACTATGGCTACACCTTC
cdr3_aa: CASTRQGNYGYTF

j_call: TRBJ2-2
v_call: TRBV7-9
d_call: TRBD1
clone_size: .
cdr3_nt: TGTGCCAGCAGCTACGCCGGGACAGCGAACACCGGGGAGCTGTTTTTT
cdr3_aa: CASSYAGTANTGELFF

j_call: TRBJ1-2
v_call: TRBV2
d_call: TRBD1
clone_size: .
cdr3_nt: TGTGCCAGCAGTGGAAACAGGGGAGACTATGGCTACACCTTC
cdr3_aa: CASSGNRGDYGYTF

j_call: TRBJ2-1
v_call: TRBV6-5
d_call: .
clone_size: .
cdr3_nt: TGTGCCAGCAGTTACTCGCCCGGGGTTGGTGAGCAGTTCTTC
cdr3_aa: CASSYSPGVGEQFF

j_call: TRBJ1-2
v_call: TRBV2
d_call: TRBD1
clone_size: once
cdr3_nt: TGTGCCAGCAGTCGAGACAGGGGTGGCTATGGCTACACCTTC
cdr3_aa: CASSRDRGGYGYTF

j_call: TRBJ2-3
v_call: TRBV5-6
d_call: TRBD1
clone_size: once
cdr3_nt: TGTGCCAGCAGCAAGCCGGGACAGGGGGCTTGGGCAGATACGCAGTATTTT
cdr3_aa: CASSKPGQGAWADTQYF

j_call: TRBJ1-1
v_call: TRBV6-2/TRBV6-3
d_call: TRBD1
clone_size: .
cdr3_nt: TGTGCCAGCAGTAATGTACAGGGGTACACTGAAGCTTTCTTT
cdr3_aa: CASSNVQGYTEAFF

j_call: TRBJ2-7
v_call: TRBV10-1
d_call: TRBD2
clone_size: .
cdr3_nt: TGCGCCAGCAGTGAGTCGACGGCGGGAGGGCTAGACGAGCAGTACTTC
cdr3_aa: CASSESTAGGLDEQYF

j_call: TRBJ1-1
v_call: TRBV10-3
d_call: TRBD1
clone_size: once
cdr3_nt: TGTGCCATCATGGAGGGACAGGGGTATACTGAAGCTTTCTTT
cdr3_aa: CAIMEGQGYTEAFF

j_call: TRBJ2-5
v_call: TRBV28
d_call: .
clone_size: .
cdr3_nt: TGTGCCAGCAGTTCCCAAGCTCAGGGCAGGGAGACCCAGTACTTC
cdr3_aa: CASSSQAQGRETQYF

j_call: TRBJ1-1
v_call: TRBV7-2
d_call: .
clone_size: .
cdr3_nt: TGTGCCAGCAGCCGTGCGTGGGCAGGGGACACTGAAGCTTTCTTT
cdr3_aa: CASSRAWAGDTEAFF

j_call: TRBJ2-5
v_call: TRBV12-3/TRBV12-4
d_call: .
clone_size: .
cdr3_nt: TGTGCCAGCAGTTTAACGGAAGAGACCCAGTACTTC
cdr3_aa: CASSLTEETQYF

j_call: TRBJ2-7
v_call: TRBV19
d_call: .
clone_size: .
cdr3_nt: TGTGCCAGTAGTATAAGCAGGACTCGTAGCGAGCAGTACTTC
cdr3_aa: CASSISRTRSEQYF

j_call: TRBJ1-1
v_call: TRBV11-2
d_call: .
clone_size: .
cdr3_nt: TGTGCCAGCAGCTTAAGGGCGGGAACTTGGACTGAAGCTTTCTTT
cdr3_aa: CASSLRAGTWTEAFF

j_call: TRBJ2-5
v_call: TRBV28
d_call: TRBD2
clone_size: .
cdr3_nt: TGTGCCAGCACCTCGGGGGGGGCTCCAACCCAAGAGACCCAGTACTTC
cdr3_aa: CASTSGGAPTQETQYF

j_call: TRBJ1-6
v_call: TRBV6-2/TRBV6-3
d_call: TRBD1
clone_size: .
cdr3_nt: TGTGCCAGCAGCTTGACAGGGGGCGACTCACCCCTCCACTTT
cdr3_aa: CASSLTGGDSPLHF

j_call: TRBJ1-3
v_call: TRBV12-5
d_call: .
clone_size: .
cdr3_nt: TGTGCTAGTGGTTTGAGACAGGGAAACACCATATATTTT
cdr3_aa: CASGLRQGNTIYF

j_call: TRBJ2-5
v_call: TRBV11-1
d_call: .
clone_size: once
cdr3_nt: TGTGCCAGCAGCTTAGAGGACTCAAGGGAGACCCAGTACTTC
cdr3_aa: CASSLEDSRETQYF

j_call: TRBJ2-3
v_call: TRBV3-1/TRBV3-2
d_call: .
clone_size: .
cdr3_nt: TGTGCCAGCAGCCAACGAGGGATCGATACGCAGTATTTT
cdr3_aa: CASSQRGIDTQYF

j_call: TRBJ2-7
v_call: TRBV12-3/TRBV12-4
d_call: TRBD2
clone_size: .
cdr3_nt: TGTGCCAGCAGTAGGCCCGGGACTAGCCCGAACTTC
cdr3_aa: CASSRPGTSPNF

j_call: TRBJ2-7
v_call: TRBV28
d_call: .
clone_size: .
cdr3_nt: TGTGCCAGCAGTCCATTAAGGGAGAGCTCCTACGAGCAGTACTTC
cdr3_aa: CASSPLRESSYEQYF

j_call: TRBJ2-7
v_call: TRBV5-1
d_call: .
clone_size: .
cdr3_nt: TGCGCCAGCAGCAACAACAGGTTCGAGCAGTACTTC
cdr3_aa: CASSNNRFEQYF

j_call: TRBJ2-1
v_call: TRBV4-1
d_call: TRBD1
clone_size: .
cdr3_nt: TGCGCCAGCAGCCCCTACCGGGACAGGGGGTTCGATGAGCAGTTCTTC
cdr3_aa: CASSPYRDRGFDEQFF

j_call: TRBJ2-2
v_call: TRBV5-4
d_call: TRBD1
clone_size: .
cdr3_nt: TGTGCCAGCAGCTTGGGGCCGGGACAGGGGGAGACCGGGGAGCTGTTTTTT
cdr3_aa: CASSLGPGQGETGELFF